These 28 T cell receptor beta chains came from one sample sequenced in a study of blood T cell repertoires in COVID-19. TCRdb's table, derived via immunoSEQ multiplex PCR, lists solely in-frame clones and lacks some. This sample has approximately 360,000 clones, with 89% found just once. The sequenced material came from peripheral blood. The receptor source for this set is a man between 35 and 55 years old with acute or convalescent COVID-19.

This chain links TRBV6-5 with TRBJ1-2; 8 bases agree with TRBD1. V shed 5 bases, J shed 3 bases, and the junction held 8 bases outside the gene matches. CDR1 is MNHEY and CDR2 is SVGAGI in the germline V gene. The CDR3 has 15 residues. CDR3 sequence: CASSPGQGIYYGYTF. As DNA, the CDR3 is TGTGCCAGCAGTCCCGGACAGGGCATTTACTATGGCTACACCTTC.

V and J are TRBV4-1 and TRBJ2-1; no definite D call. V was cut by 6 bases and J by 4 bases, with 16 bases left in between. Germline V gene lookup returns CDR1 MGHRA and CDR2 YSYEKL. The CDR3 runs 15 residues. The CDR3 region is CASRRVPVPYNEQFF. In nucleotides, the CDR3 is TGCGCCAGCAGACGGGTACCCGTACCTTACAATGAGCAGTTCTTC.

The rearrangement uses TRBV10-3 and TRBJ2-1; D possibly corresponds to TRBD2 (5 bases). CDR3 length: 14 amino acids. V was shortened by 10 bases and J by 0 bases, with 13 bases between the two germline ends. Germline CDR1 reads ENHRY; CDR2 reads SYGVKD. The CDR3: CASLEESSYNEQFF. DNA of the CDR3: TGTGCCAGCCTGGAGGAGAGCTCCTACAATGAGCAGTTCTTC.

This clone was recorded once. The rearrangement uses TRBV9 and TRBJ1-2; D is unclear. This CDR3 has 13 amino acids. The germline gives CDR1 SGDLS, CDR2 YYNGEE. V lost 4 bases, J lost 5 bases, and 12 bases lay in between. The CDR3 loop is CASSKGSVYGYTF. The DNA of the CDR3 is TGTGCCAGCAGCAAGGGTAGCGTATATGGCTACACCTTC.

In this sample, this clone turned up once. This chain joins TRBV3-1 (or the pseudogene TRBV3-2) and TRBJ1-4; D may be TRBD1 (5 bases). V lost 3 bases, J lost 5 bases, and 13 bases lay in between. Germline values: CDR1 LGHDT, CDR2 YNNKEL (reference sequence). The CDR3 is made up of 15 amino acids. In DNA, the CDR3 is TGTGCCAGCAGCCAGGGAGCGGGGCGGAATGAAAAACTGTTTTTT. It codes for CASSQGAGRNEKLFF.

The V call is TRBV3-1 (or the pseudogene TRBV3-2), the J call TRBJ2-1; TRBD2 matches 8 bases. Germline trimming cut 5 bases from V and 1 base from J; bases unmatched to any gene: 4. The CDR3 has 15 residues. CDR1 is LGHDT, CDR2 YNNKEL, per germline (reference sequence). The CDR3 sequence is CASSYVAGSYNEQFF. The CDR3 region has the DNA TGTGCCAGCAGCTACGTAGCGGGGTCCTACAATGAGCAGTTCTTC.

The table lists this clone with a few counts. This chain connects TRBV5-5 to TRBJ1-3; D is ambiguous. V was clipped by 4 bases and J by 0 bases, with 11 bases between them. Germline CDR1 reads SGHKS; CDR2 reads YYEKEE (reference sequence). This CDR3 has 15 residues. The CDR3 sequence: CASSLLGDSGNTIYF. The CDR3, as DNA: TGTGCCAGCAGCCTTCTCGGGGACTCTGGAAACACCATATATTTT. Based on the CDR3 plus reference TRBV5-5 and TRBJ1-3, the full variable domain is DAGVTQSPTHLIKTRGQQVTLRCSPISGHKSVSWYQQVLGQGPQFIFQYYEKEERGRGNFPDRFSARQFPNYSSELNVNALLLGDSALYLCASSLLGDSGNTIYFGEGSWLTVV.

The rearrangement links TRBV27 to TRBJ2-3; 7 bases match TRBD1. The ends lost 3 bases at V and 6 bases at J; junction bases unmatched: 21. The germline V gene has CDR1 MNHEY and CDR2 SMNVEV (reference sequence). There are 19 residues in the CDR3. The DNA for the CDR3 is TGTGCCAGCAGTTTTGTTCGGGCCAGACAGGGCACACACGCGGATACGCAGTATTTT. Protein product: CASSFVRARQGTHADTQYF.

V and J are TRBV24-1 and TRBJ1-1; 7 nucleotides agree with TRBD1. V was clipped by 8 bases and J by 1 base; unmatched bases: 3. The CDR3 is made up of 13 amino acids. Germline values: CDR1 KGHDR, CDR2 SFDVKD. Here the CDR3 reads CATNRGPNTEAFF. The DNA for the CDR3 is TGTGCCACCAACAGGGGCCCGAACACTGAAGCTTTCTTT.

The V gene is TRBV2, the J gene TRBJ2-1; 10 bases align to TRBD2. Trimming removed 2 bases from V and 9 bases from J; junction bases left unmatched: 1. There are 13 residues in the CDR3. Germline assignment: CDR1 SNHLY and CDR2 FYNNEI. CDR3 residues: CASSEIAGGEQFF. In DNA form, the CDR3 reads TGTGCCAGCAGTGAAATAGCGGGGGGTGAGCAGTTCTTC. The full variable domain, rest sourced from reference TRBV2 and TRBJ2-1, is EPEVTQTPSHQVTQMGQEVILRCVPISNHLYFYWYRQILGQKVEFLVSFYNNEISEKSEIFDDQFSVERPDGSNFTLKIRSTKLEDSAMYFCASSEIAGGEQFFGPGTRLTVL.

The V gene is TRBV18, the J gene TRBJ1-5; possibly TRBD1 for D (5 bases). Deletions cut 3 bases from V and 4 bases from J, with 10 bases between. CDR1 is KGHSH and CDR2 is LQKENI in the germline V gene. CDR3 length: 14 residues. As DNA, the CDR3 is TGTGCCAGCTCACCCCGACGGGGGAATCAGCCCCAGCATTTT. This encodes CASSPRRGNQPQHF.

J is TRBJ2-6 and V is TRBV6-5; a weak D match, TRBD2 (7 bases). Germline V gene data show CDR1 as MNHEY and CDR2 as SVGAGI. The CDR3 is 16 amino acids. Trimming shortened V by 3 bases and J by 4 bases, and 13 bases separated the two germline ends. The CDR3 loop is CASSYGGAQGANVLTF. Written as DNA, the CDR3 is TGTGCCAGCAGTTATGGGGGGGCGCAAGGGGCCAACGTCCTGACTTTC.

This rearrangement joins TRBV19 to TRBJ2-5; 13 bases are a match to TRBD2. Germline values: CDR1 LNHDA, CDR2 SQIVND (reference sequence). J was trimmed by 1 base and V by 6 bases; bases with no gene match: 17. The CDR3 consists of 20 residues. The CDR3 loop reads CASRSFHLGLAGEFQETQYF. CDR3 in DNA: TGTGCCAGTAGATCCTTCCATCTCGGACTAGCGGGAGAGTTCCAAGAGACCCAGTACTTC.

The CDR3 reads CASSSLGLYEQYF. CDR3 sequence (DNA): TGTGCCAGCAGCTCATTAGGACTATACGAGCAGTACTTC. The V call is TRBV11-2, the J call TRBJ2-7; maybe TRBD2 (6 bases). Germline lookup yields CDR1 SGHAT and CDR2 FQNNGV. Trimming stripped 4 bases from V and 4 bases from J, with 11 bases between. The CDR3 spans 13 residues.

A remark on this clone: At the DNA level, this CDR3 is encoded by other sequences in the same sample as well. The genes are TRBV3-1 (or the pseudogene TRBV3-2) and TRBJ1-2; possible D gene TRBD1, 6 bases. The CDR3 contains 14 residues. The ends were cut back, 4 bases at V and 4 bases at J, with 13 bases in the middle. CDR1 and CDR2 (germline): LGHDT, YNNKEL (reference sequence). CDR3 sequence (DNA): TGTGCCAGCAGCCGACGGGACAATACCTATGGCTACACCTTC. Its translation is CASSRRDNTYGYTF.

This clone was found once. The gene calls are TRBV4-3 and TRBJ1-2; tentative D call: TRBD1 (5 bases). Germline CDR1 LGHNA, CDR2 YSLEER. The CDR3 is 19 residues long. Deletions cut 0 bases from V and 4 bases from J, with 24 bases between. The chain's CDR3 is CASSQDLSRLRGGAYGYTF. For the CDR3, the DNA is TGCGCCAGCAGCCAAGATCTGAGCAGACTGAGAGGCGGGGCCTATGGCTACACCTTC.

The genes are TRBV11-2 and TRBJ1-2, with TRBD1 as a possible D gene (6 bases). The CDR3 extends over 15 amino acids. Trimming left V 0 bases short and J 6 bases short, with 14 bases between. CDR1 SGHAT and CDR2 FQNNGV come from the germline V gene. CDR3 sequence reads: CASSLDLRGANGYTF. In nucleotides, the CDR3 is TGTGCCAGCAGCTTAGATCTCAGGGGAGCAAATGGCTACACCTTC.

CDR3 sequence reads: CASSRTSSSYEQYF. CDR3 nucleotide sequence: TGTGCCAGCAGTAGGACTAGCAGTTCCTACGAGCAGTACTTC. The chain carries TRBV27 and TRBJ2-7, with 8 bases that match TRBD2. The germline CDR1 and CDR2 sequences are MNHEY and SMNVEV (reference sequence). The CDR3 totals 14 residues. V shed 5 bases and J 1 base; nucleotides not matched to a gene: 4.

CDR3 DNA: TGTGCCAGTGACACGGGGTTCACTGAAGCTTTCTTT. It encodes CASDTGFTEAFF. The rearrangement links TRBV2 to TRBJ1-1; D uncertain. The ends were cut back, 9 bases at V and 4 bases at J, with 12 bases in the middle. In germline, CDR1 is SNHLY, CDR2 FYNNEI. There are 12 residues in the CDR3.

This chain uses TRBV2 with TRBJ1-6; 9 bases line up with TRBD1. Germline V gives CDR1 SNHLY, CDR2 FYNNEI. The CDR3 contains 16 residues. Trimming cost V 4 bases and J 7 bases; bases outside gene matches: 8. DNA for the CDR3: TGTGCCAGCAGTGCTCAATTACAGGGGGCAAATTCACCCCTCCACTTT. It translates to CASSAQLQGANSPLHF.

This chain uses TRBV10-2 with TRBJ2-3, with 8 bases fitting TRBD2. Germline V gene data show CDR1 as WSHSY and CDR2 as SAAADI. V dropped 1 base and J dropped 4; count of bases not matched to a gene: 10. The CDR3 totals 17 residues. The chain's CDR3 is CASSEWGREGQADTQYF. The CDR3 bases are TGCGCCAGCAGTGAGTGGGGCCGGGAGGGGCAGGCAGATACGCAGTATTTT.

This chain uses TRBV2 with TRBJ2-5; 8 nucleotides line up with TRBD1. CDR1 and CDR2 from the germline V gene are SNHLY and FYNNEI. The J segment lost 1 base and the V segment lost 0 bases, leaving 4 bases of the junction unmatched. The CDR3 is 16 residues long. CDR3 nucleotides: TGTGCCAGCAGTGAAGCCGGACAGGGAGCCCAAGAGACCCAGTACTTC. Translation gives CASSEAGQGAQETQYF.

J is TRBJ2-7 and V is TRBV20-1; 9 bases match TRBD1. There are 15 residues in the CDR3. The J segment lost 5 bases and the V segment lost 3 bases, leaving 11 bases of the junction unmatched. CDR1 and CDR2 (germline): DFQATT, SNEGSKA (reference sequence). In DNA form, the CDR3 reads TGCAGTGCTAGTACCGGGACAGGGAATTTCAACGAGCAGTACTTC. It specifies CSASTGTGNFNEQYF.

CDR3 DNA: TGTGCCAGCAGTTCGACGGCAGGCCTCTATGGCTACACCTTC. This translates into CASSSTAGLYGYTF. The chain combines TRBV3-1 (or the pseudogene TRBV3-2) with TRBJ1-2; D unclear. Trimming shortened V by 6 bases and J by 4 bases, and 15 bases separated the two germline ends. The CDR3 spans 14 residues. Germline CDR1 reads LGHDT; CDR2 reads YNNKEL (reference sequence).

The chain recombines TRBV7-3 with TRBJ2-1, with D perhaps matching TRBD1 (5 bases). The CDR3 loop spans 14 amino acids. The V gene lost 5 bases and the J gene lost 2 bases, with 10 bases spanning the gap. From germline, CDR1 is SGHTA and CDR2 FQGTGA. CDR3 protein: CASSPDTAYNEQFF. CDR3 nucleotide sequence: TGTGCCAGCAGCCCGGACACGGCCTACAATGAGCAGTTCTTC.

The chain employs TRBV30 and TRBJ2-1; possible D gene TRBD1, 5 bases. Trimming cost V 3 bases and J 12 bases, with 15 bases left between them. The CDR3 runs 12 residues. Looked up from germline, CDR1 is GTSNPN and CDR2 is SVGIG (reference sequence). This CDR3 reads CAWRGVAWGQFF. The CDR3, as DNA: TGTGCCTGGAGAGGGGTCGCCTGGGGGCAGTTCTTC. The full variable domain, its missing parts supplied by reference TRBV30 and TRBJ2-1, is SQTIHQWPATLVQPVGSPLSLECTVEGTSNPNLYWYRQAAGRGLQLLFYSVGIGQISSEVPQNLSASRPQDRQFILSSKKLLLSDSGFYLCAWRGVAWGQFFGPGTRLTVL.

The V and J genes are TRBV19 and TRBJ2-5; TRBD1 agrees at 8 bases. The germline CDR1 and CDR2 sequences are LNHDA and SQIVND (reference sequence). This CDR3 is built from 15 residues. Losses at the gene ends were 5 bases for V and 5 bases for J; bases not matched to a gene: 10. The CDR3 DNA reads TGTGCCAGTAGTTTGCGCTTGGACAGGGTCGAGACCCAGTACTTC. Amino acids: CASSLRLDRVETQYF. Complete variable domain (other parts from reference TRBV19 and TRBJ2-5): DGGITQSPKYLFRKEGQNVTLSCEQNLNHDAMYWYRQDPGQGLRLIYYSQIVNDFQKGDIAEGYSVSREKKESFPLTVTSAQKNPTAFYLCASSLRLDRVETQYFGPGTRLLVL.

The rearrangement links TRBV7-9 to TRBJ1-1; 10 bases agree with TRBD1. The CDR3 length is 15 residues. With V trimmed by 8 bases and J by 1 base, 7 bases remained unmatched. Germline V gives CDR1 SEHNR, CDR2 FQNEAQ (reference sequence). DNA of the CDR3: TGTGCCAGCCGGGGACAGGGGCGAAAGAACACTGAAGCTTTCTTT. It yields the protein CASRGQGRKNTEAFF.